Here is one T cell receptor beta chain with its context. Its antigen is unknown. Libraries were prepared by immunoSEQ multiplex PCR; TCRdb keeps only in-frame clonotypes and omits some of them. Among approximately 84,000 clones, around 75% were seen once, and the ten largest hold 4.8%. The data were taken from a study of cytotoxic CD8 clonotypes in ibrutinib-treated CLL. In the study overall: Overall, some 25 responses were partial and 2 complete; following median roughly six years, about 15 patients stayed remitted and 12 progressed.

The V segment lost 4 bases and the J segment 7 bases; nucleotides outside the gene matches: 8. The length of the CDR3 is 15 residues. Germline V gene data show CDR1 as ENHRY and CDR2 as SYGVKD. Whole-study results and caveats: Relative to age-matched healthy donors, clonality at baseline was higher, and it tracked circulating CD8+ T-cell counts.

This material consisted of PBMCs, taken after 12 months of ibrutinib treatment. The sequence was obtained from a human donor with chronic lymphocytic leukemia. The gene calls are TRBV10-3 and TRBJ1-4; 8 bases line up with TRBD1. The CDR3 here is CAISGSTGDSEKLFF. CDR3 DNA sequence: TGTGCCATCAGTGGGTCGACAGGGGATAGTGAAAAACTGTTTTTT.